This T cell receptor (beta chain) was identified in a study of blood T cells in healthy people across ages. Background on the study: Capturing about one barcoded beta molecule per two T cells was achieved by template switching. General study findings and limits: Per million T cells, TCR beta diversity dropped roughly linearly as age increased. Both naive CD4+ cell counts and diversity were greater in long-lived donors than in aged donors.

Sample-barcoded 5' priming and a J-beta primer mix drove a second PCR of about 7 to 12 cycles. Researchers report that a template-switch adaptor with 12 random nucleotides tagged each cDNA molecule. TCRdb re-called the 5' RACE reads with MiXCR, one entry per CDR3 protein. There are approximately 1,700,000 distinct CDR3 sequences in the sample; roughly two fifths occur only once, and 23% lies in the top ten. Details on this clonotype: Its antigen remains unidentified.

The source material was blood. This receptor was obtained from a human donor in good health.

The CDR3 is CASSRTGEHYGYTF. In nucleotides, the CDR3 is TGTGCCAGCAGTCGTACAGGGGAGCACTATGGCTACACCTTC. The V gene is TRBV6-5, the J gene TRBJ1-2, with TRBD1 identical over 7 bases. The germline V gene encodes CDR1 MNHEY and CDR2 SVGAGI. Unmatched junction bases numbered 6, after V lost 5 bases and J lost 3 bases. The CDR3 covers 14 residues.